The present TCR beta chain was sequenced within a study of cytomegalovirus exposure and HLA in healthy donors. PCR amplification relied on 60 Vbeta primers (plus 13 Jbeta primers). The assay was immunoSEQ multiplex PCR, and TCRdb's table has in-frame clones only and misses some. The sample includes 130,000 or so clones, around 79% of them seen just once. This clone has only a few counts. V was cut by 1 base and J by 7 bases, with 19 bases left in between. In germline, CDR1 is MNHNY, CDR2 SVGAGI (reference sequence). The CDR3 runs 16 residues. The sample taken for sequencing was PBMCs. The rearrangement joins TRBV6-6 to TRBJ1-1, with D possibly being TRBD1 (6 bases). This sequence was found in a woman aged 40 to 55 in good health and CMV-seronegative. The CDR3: CASSYYSGTKANEAFF. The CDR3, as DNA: TGTGCCAGCAGTTACTACTCCGGGACAAAAGCCAATGAAGCTTTCTTT.